The 30 T cell receptor beta chains below come from one sample, sequenced in a study of OX40 agonist ivuxolimab in advanced cancers. TCRdb keeps only in-frame clones here, not all; method: immunoSEQ multiplex PCR. The table shows around 56,000 clones, with over 80% occurring only once. The sample consisted of CD4+ or CD8+ T cells sorted from blood, taken in a trial of the OX40 agonist ivuxolimab. The source is an adult with an advanced solid tumor such as melanoma, head and neck, liver or kidney cancer.

This clone is labeled as medium-sized. The V call is TRBV9, the J call TRBJ2-1; D ambiguous. The length of the CDR3 is 15 residues. Germline values: CDR1 SGDLS, CDR2 YYNGEE. Trimming took off 0 bases at V and 1 base at J, with 8 bases between the two ends. In DNA form, the CDR3 reads TGTGCCAGCAGCGTAGACTCAGTTTCCTACAATGAGCAGTTCTTC. Translated: CASSVDSVSYNEQFF.

The chain employs TRBV6-5 and TRBJ2-5, with a weak D call TRBD1 (6 bases). This CDR3 has 13 residues. Germline-derived CDR1 and CDR2 are MNHEY and SVGAGI. Trimming removed 6 bases from V and 7 bases from J, with 15 bases in between. CDR3 DNA sequence: TGTGCCAGCAGCCAGGAACCCAGGGGGACCCAGTACTTC. Translation: CASSQEPRGTQYF.

The CDR3 region is CASSLDADTQYF. CDR3 DNA: TGTGCCAGCAGCTTGGATGCAGATACGCAGTATTTT. The rearrangement links TRBV5-8 to TRBJ2-3; unclear D gene. The CDR3 extends over 12 amino acids. Deletions cut 0 bases from V and 4 bases from J, with 3 bases between. The V gene's germline CDR1 is SGHTS and CDR2 YDEGEE.

The rearrangement uses TRBV19 and TRBJ2-2, with 9 bases that match TRBD2. V was clipped by 7 bases and J by 7 bases; unmatched bases: 10. Germline assignment: CDR1 LNHDA and CDR2 SQIVND (reference sequence). The CDR3 contains 15 residues. The CDR3 DNA follows: TGTGCCAGTACCCTCCTAGCGGGATCGATCGGGGAGCTGTTTTTT. Protein sequence: CASTLLAGSIGELFF. The variable domain in full, with the rest retrieved from reference TRBV19 and TRBJ2-2, is DGGITQSPKYLFRKEGQNVTLSCEQNLNHDAMYWYRQDPGQGLRLIYYSQIVNDFQKGDIAEGYSVSREKKESFPLTVTSAQKNPTAFYLCASTLLAGSIGELFFGEGSRLTVL.

The chain couples TRBV27 to TRBJ2-2, with no clear D. This CDR3 is 14 amino acids long. CDR1 and CDR2 (germline): MNHEY, SMNVEV (reference sequence). Trimming pared 6 bases from V and 0 bases from J, leaving 8 bases between. The CDR3 sequence is CASRYTTNTGELFF. The DNA for the CDR3 is TGTGCCAGCAGATACACAACGAACACCGGGGAGCTGTTTTTT.

The rearrangement links TRBV9 to TRBJ1-2; D perhaps matches TRBD1 (5 bases). The V and J ends lost 4 bases and 3 bases respectively, with 10 bases between them. The germline V gene encodes CDR1 SGDLS and CDR2 YYNGEE. The length of the CDR3 is 13 residues. In nucleotides, the CDR3 is TGTGCCAGCAGCTCCCCGGGGCACTATGGCTACACCTTC. It encodes CASSSPGHYGYTF.

The chain links TRBV10-2 to TRBJ2-1; D is unclear. Germline loops: CDR1 WSHSY, CDR2 SAAADI. The CDR3 contains 14 residues. Deletions cut 7 bases from V and 0 bases from J, with 10 bases between. DNA of the CDR3: TGCGCCAGCAAGGCGGATCCCTCCTACAATGAGCAGTTCTTC. Protein product: CASKADPSYNEQFF.

The chain uses TRBV5-4 and TRBJ2-3; D remains ambiguous. Germline V CDR1 and CDR2: SGHNT, YYREEE (reference sequence). This CDR3 comprises 13 residues. V lost 2 bases and J 2 bases, leaving 6 bases between the germline ends. The CDR3 region is CASSLHITDTQYF. Here the CDR3 DNA reads TGTGCCAGCAGCTTACATATCACAGATACGCAGTATTTT.

CDR3: CASSLVSSSSYEQYF. Here the CDR3 DNA reads TGTGCCAGCAGCTTAGTGTCTTCCAGCTCCTACGAGCAGTACTTC. The chain links TRBV11-1 to TRBJ2-7; D ambiguous. The germline V and J ends were trimmed by 1 base and 0 bases, with 10 bases remaining between them. The CDR3 totals 15 residues. The germline V gene has CDR1 SGHAT and CDR2 FQDESV (reference sequence).

The chain uses TRBV6-1 and TRBJ2-1; 7 positions agree with TRBD2. The CDR3 runs 17 residues. CDR1 MNHNS and CDR2 SASEGT come from the germline V gene. After removal of 3 bases from V and 4 bases from J, the junction contained 12 bases not matched to a gene. CDR3: CASSDQHGGGPYNEQFF. CDR3 coding DNA: TGTGCCAGCAGTGACCAACATGGGGGAGGGCCATACAATGAGCAGTTCTTC.

The chain employs TRBV5-1 and TRBJ1-4; 8 bases agree with TRBD1. The CDR3 extends over 15 amino acids. Trimming took 2 bases from V and 5 from J; bases not matched to a gene: 5. CDR1 is SGHRS, CDR2 YFSETQ, per germline. CDR3 coding DNA: TGCGCCAGCAGCTTTGGCAGGGGGCCGAATGAAAAACTGTTTTTT. Encoded protein: CASSFGRGPNEKLFF. The full variable domain, with the rest looked up from reference TRBV5-1 and TRBJ1-4, is KAGVTQTPRYLIKTRGQQVTLSCSPISGHRSVSWYQQTPGQGLQFLFEYFSETQRNKGNFPGRFSGRQFSNSRSEMNVSTLELGDSALYLCASSFGRGPNEKLFFGSGTQLSVL.

V is TRBV6-6 and J is TRBJ2-4, with D possibly matching TRBD1 (6 bases). Germline CDR1 MNHNY, CDR2 SVGAGI (reference sequence). V shed 6 bases and J shed 8 bases, with 14 bases lying between them. This CDR3 has 13 residues. The CDR3 reads CASSQGFSDIQYF. DNA for the CDR3: TGTGCCAGCAGCCAGGGGTTCTCGGACATTCAGTACTTC.

This sequence joins TRBV6-6 and TRBJ2-1; 8 positions match TRBD1. The ends lost 5 bases at V and 8 bases at J; junction bases unmatched: 11. Per germline, CDR1 MNHNY and CDR2 SVGAGI (reference sequence). This CDR3 has 15 residues. CDR3 region: CASSNRDRLSHEQFF. The CDR3 DNA follows: TGTGCCAGCAGTAACCGGGACAGGTTGTCCCATGAGCAGTTCTTC.

V usage is TRBV6-6 and J usage is TRBJ1-2; D is uncertain. Germline values: CDR1 MNHNY, CDR2 SVGAGI (reference sequence). The V and J ends lost 3 bases and 3 bases respectively, with 14 bases between them. The CDR3 runs 15 residues. This CDR3 reads CASSYTSGMDYGYTF. Here the CDR3 DNA reads TGTGCCAGCAGTTATACTTCGGGGATGGACTATGGCTACACCTTC.

V is TRBV19 and J is TRBJ1-5; 12 bases match TRBD1. The CDR3 contains 16 residues. Trimming cost V 6 bases and J 9 bases; bases outside gene matches: 12. Germline-derived CDR1 and CDR2 are LNHDA and SQIVND (reference sequence). The DNA of the CDR3 is TGTGCCAGTAGCCAATTACCCGGGACAGGGGGCCGGCCCCAGCATTTT. It yields the protein CASSQLPGTGGRPQHF.

The rearrangement joins TRBV27 to TRBJ2-7; D is perhaps TRBD2 (7 bases). With 6 bases removed from V and 6 bases from J, the gap between germline ends came to 18 bases. Germline V gene sequence: CDR1 MNHEY, CDR2 SMNVEV (reference sequence). The CDR3 spans 14 residues. CDR3 loop: CASSPGRGALEQYF. CDR3 in DNA: TGTGCCAGCAGCCCCGGCCGGGGGGCCCTCGAGCAGTACTTC.

The rearrangement links TRBV11-2 to TRBJ2-1, with TRBD2 matching over 8 bases. Germline lookup yields CDR1 SGHAT and CDR2 FQNNGV. Trimming took 7 bases from V and 7 from J; bases not matched to a gene: 6. This CDR3 is 13 amino acids long. CDR3 in amino acids: CASNPGGSNEQFF. The CDR3 nucleotides are TGTGCCAGCAACCCGGGAGGGAGTAATGAGCAGTTCTTC. Full variable domain (outside the CDR3, taken from reference TRBV11-2 and TRBJ2-1): EAGVAQSPRYKIIEKRQSVAFWCNPISGHATLYWYQQILGQGPKLLIQFQNNGVVDDSQLPKDRFSAERLKGVDSTLKIQPAKLEDSAVYLCASNPGGSNEQFFGPGTRLTVL.

V gene TRBV27 combines with J gene TRBJ1-5, with 9 bases identical to TRBD1. V lost 6 bases and J lost 4; bases outside the gene matches: 4. The CDR3 has 14 amino acids. The germline CDR1 and CDR2 sequences are MNHEY and SMNVEV (reference sequence). CDR3 loop: CASRRGQGNQPQHF. In DNA form, the CDR3 reads TGTGCCAGCAGGCGGGGACAGGGAAATCAGCCCCAGCATTTT.

The V gene is TRBV6-1, the J gene TRBJ2-5; D is unresolved. Germline V gives CDR1 MNHNS, CDR2 SASEGT. Between the trimmed V and J ends, which lost 4 bases and 5 bases, there was a span of 8 bases. This CDR3 is 12 amino acids long. The CDR3 loop reads CASSGIGETQYF. In nucleotides, the CDR3 is TGTGCCAGCAGTGGAATTGGGGAGACCCAGTACTTC.

This chain joins TRBV7-8 and TRBJ2-2; 11 nucleotides match TRBD2. Germline-derived CDR1 and CDR2 are SGHVS and FQNEAQ. The CDR3 extends over 19 amino acids. V shed 5 bases, J shed 3 bases, and the junction held 14 bases outside the gene matches. The CDR3 protein is CASSPYLTSGDSYTGELFF. Written as DNA, the CDR3 is TGTGCCAGCAGCCCCTATTTGACTAGCGGGGATTCCTACACCGGGGAGCTGTTTTTT.

V usage is TRBV5-1 and J usage is TRBJ2-1; 10 bases are a match to TRBD1. This CDR3 region has 16 residues. V dropped 2 bases and J dropped 6; count of bases not matched to a gene: 8. From germline, CDR1 is SGHRS and CDR2 YFSETQ. This chain's CDR3 is CASSLRPGQGSNEQFF. The CDR3 region has the DNA TGCGCCAGCAGCTTAAGACCGGGACAGGGGTCCAATGAGCAGTTCTTC. The full variable domain, its missing parts supplied by reference TRBV5-1 and TRBJ2-1, is KAGVTQTPRYLIKTRGQQVTLSCSPISGHRSVSWYQQTPGQGLQFLFEYFSETQRNKGNFPGRFSGRQFSNSRSEMNVSTLELGDSALYLCASSLRPGQGSNEQFFGPGTRLTVL.

This clone was observed a handful of times. The chain recombines TRBV19 with TRBJ2-7, with 10 positions matching TRBD1. The CDR3 extends over 15 amino acids. The germline V gene encodes CDR1 LNHDA and CDR2 SQIVND (reference sequence). The V gene end was trimmed by 0 bases and the J gene end by 5 bases; junction bases not matched to a gene: 4. In nucleotides, the CDR3 is TGTGCCAGTAGTATAGAGGGGACAGGGGCCCACGAGCAGTACTTC. Its translation: CASSIEGTGAHEQYF.

V and J are TRBV9 and TRBJ2-5; 7 bases map to TRBD2. The CDR3 length is 17 residues. J was trimmed by 2 bases and V by 4 bases; bases with no gene match: 14. Germline V CDR1 and CDR2: SGDLS, YYNGEE. The CDR3 sequence: CASSPREASIRQETQYF. CDR3 nucleotides: TGTGCCAGCAGCCCCCGGGAGGCCTCTATTAGGCAAGAGACCCAGTACTTC. Drawing the rest from reference TRBV9 and TRBJ2-5, the complete variable domain is DSGVTQTPKHLITATGQRVTLRCSPRSGDLSVYWYQQSLDQGLQFLIQYYNGEERAKGNILERFSAQQFPDLHSELNLSSLELGDSALYFCASSPREASIRQETQYFGPGTRLLVL.

CDR3 sequence: CASSPGTANQPQHF. The CDR3, as DNA: TGTGCCAGTAGTCCAGGGACCGCAAATCAGCCCCAGCATTTT. The chain carries TRBV19 and TRBJ1-5, with D possibly matching TRBD1 (5 bases). Germline loops: CDR1 LNHDA, CDR2 SQIVND (reference sequence). The V gene lost 5 bases and the J gene lost 4 bases, with 12 bases spanning the gap. The CDR3 covers 14 residues.

The chain is built from TRBV5-1 and TRBJ1-1; the D gene is possibly TRBD1 (6 bases). V was pared by 7 bases and J by 1 base, with 8 bases between. This CDR3 spans 12 amino acids. Germline assignment: CDR1 SGHRS and CDR2 YFSETQ. CDR3 loop: CASSGENTEAFF. The DNA of the CDR3 is TGCGCCAGCTCAGGGGAGAACACTGAAGCTTTCTTT.

The chain couples TRBV19 to TRBJ2-7, with TRBD1 as a possible D gene (8 bases). This CDR3 has 15 residues. Germline V gives CDR1 LNHDA, CDR2 SQIVND (reference sequence). Between the trimmed V and J ends, which lost 3 bases and 3 bases, there was a span of 15 bases. The CDR3 region is CASSMVTGGDYEQYF. CDR3 DNA: TGTGCCAGTAGTATGGTTACAGGGGGGGACTACGAGCAGTACTTC.

This chain links TRBV7-3 with TRBJ2-1, with a tentative D call TRBD2 (5 bases). The length of the CDR3 is 13 residues. Germline assignment: CDR1 SGHTA and CDR2 FQGTGA. V was trimmed by 1 base and J by 7 bases, leaving 8 bases between them. CDR3 DNA: TGTGCCAGCAGCTTAAACAGAGGGAATGAGCAGTTCTTC. This encodes CASSLNRGNEQFF.

The chain carries TRBV28 and TRBJ2-2; D possibly corresponds to TRBD2 (6 bases). Trimming left V 6 bases short and J 4 bases short, with 9 bases between. Germline V lookup: CDR1 MDHEN, CDR2 SYDVKM. The CDR3 length is 13 residues. CDR3 DNA sequence: TGTGCCAGCAGCCAGGGAGGCACCGGGGAGCTGTTTTTT. It translates to CASSQGGTGELFF.

The chain has TRBV21-1 and TRBJ2-7; the D call in the table, TRBD2, was not verified against the DNA. TRBV21-1 is assigned pseudogene status. The CDR3 spans 16 residues. The DNA of the CDR3 is TGTGCCAGCAGCAAAGGGCATAGCGGGAGAATCTACGAGCAGTACTTC. It specifies CASSKGHSGRIYEQYF.

This clone was detected only a few times. The chain employs TRBV2 and TRBJ1-6; D is ambiguous. The V gene lost 6 bases and the J gene lost 6 bases, with 9 bases spanning the gap. Per germline, CDR1 SNHLY and CDR2 FYNNEI. This CDR3 is 13 amino acids long. DNA of the CDR3: TGTGCCAGCAGAGGGAGTGGTAATTCACCCCTCCACTTT. This gives the protein CASRGSGNSPLHF. Full variable domain (rest looked up from reference TRBV2 and TRBJ1-6): EPEVTQTPSHQVTQMGQEVILRCVPISNHLYFYWYRQILGQKVEFLVSFYNNEISEKSEIFDDQFSVERPDGSNFTLKIRSTKLEDSAMYFCASRGSGNSPLHFGNGTRLTVT.